This passage covers 16 T cell receptor beta chains from one sample sequenced in a study of T cells in tuberculosis (dated by TCRdb to the late 2010s). The receptor library was made with the immunoSEQ multiplex PCR assay. Imported from immuneACCESS, the table was reduced by TCRdb to in-frame sequences with V and J called. These copies leave out some clones; in studies compared against another copy, an unresolved V gene accounts for under half, and the cause of the remainder is not known. Within this sample are approximately 30,000 clones, with 97% of them counted one time only. The biggest ten clones account for roughly 6% of the sample. Sequences were obtained from PBMCs. The receptor set was obtained from a donor aged 10-29 years with latent tuberculosis or without tuberculosis infection.

This chain joins TRBV10-3 and TRBJ2-7; D is possibly TRBD1 (6 bases). V gave up 6 bases and J gave up 0 bases, with 15 bases separating them. The CDR3 length is 15 residues. Germline values: CDR1 ENHRY, CDR2 SYGVKD. The chain's CDR3 is CAISDRTASSYEQYF. The CDR3 DNA sequence: TGTGCCATCAGCGATAGGACAGCGAGCTCCTACGAGCAGTACTTC.

The V call is TRBV19, the J call TRBJ2-7; 8 bases fit TRBD1. CDR1 is LNHDA and CDR2 is SQIVND in the germline V gene (reference sequence). With 3 bases clipped from V and 2 bases from J, the junction kept 0 bases outside the gene matches. The CDR3 consists of 13 residues. The CDR3 loop reads CASSMGQAYEQYF. The CDR3 DNA reads TGTGCCAGTAGTATGGGACAGGCCTACGAGCAGTACTTC.

The chain is built from TRBV9 and TRBJ1-1; D is undetermined. Trimming removed 0 bases from V and 0 bases from J, with 15 bases in between. In germline, CDR1 is SGDLS, CDR2 YYNGEE. There are 17 residues in the CDR3. In DNA form, the CDR3 reads TGTGCCAGCAGCGTAGTAGTAGTGGGCGAAGTGAACACTGAAGCTTTCTTT. It is translated as CASSVVVVGEVNTEAFF.

The chain carries TRBV5-6 and TRBJ1-1, with D uncertain. V was pared by 0 bases and J by 7 bases, with 7 bases between. CDR3 length: 12 residues. Germline V gives CDR1 SGHDT, CDR2 YYEEEE. The CDR3 DNA reads as TGTGCCAGCAGCTTGGAACTGCTTGAAGCTTTCTTT. Protein: CASSLELLEAFF. Full variable domain (remainder filled in from reference TRBV5-6 and TRBJ1-1): DAGVTQSPTHLIKTRGQQVTLRCSPKSGHDTVSWYQQALGQGPQFIFQYYEEEERQRGNFPDRFSGHQFPNYSSELNVNALLLGDSALYLCASSLELLEAFFGQGTRLTVV.

V is TRBV18 and J is TRBJ1-5; 11 nucleotides agree with TRBD1. V lost 3 bases to trimming and J lost 6 bases; unmatched junction nucleotides: 7. CDR1 and CDR2 (germline): KGHSH, LQKENI. This CDR3 is 16 amino acids long. The CDR3 DNA is TGTGCCAGCTCACCTGTCGGGACAGGGGGAATTCAGCCCCAGCATTTT. This codes for CASSPVGTGGIQPQHF.

The CDR3 is CASREGNEQFF. CDR3 bases: TGTGCCAGCAGAGAGGGAAATGAGCAGTTCTTC. The V call is TRBV6-1, the J call TRBJ2-1; a possible D gene is TRBD2 (5 bases). This CDR3 spans 11 amino acids. Germline V lookup: CDR1 MNHNS, CDR2 SASEGT. Trimming cost V 6 bases and J 7 bases, with 7 bases left between them.

The chain couples TRBV9 to TRBJ1-1; D is unclear. Trimming pared 3 bases from V and 4 bases from J, leaving 7 bases between. CDR1 is SGDLS, CDR2 YYNGEE, per germline. CDR3 length: 12 residues. CDR3 protein: CASSGGGTEAFF. CDR3 in DNA: TGTGCCAGCAGCGGCGGCGGCACTGAAGCTTTCTTT.

The genes are TRBV28 and TRBJ2-1; D is uncertain. CDR1 and CDR2 (germline): MDHEN, SYDVKM. This CDR3 comprises 15 residues. Deletions cut 3 bases from V and 9 bases from J, with 18 bases between. The CDR3 sequence is CASSLGRARISEQFF. CDR3 bases: TGTGCCAGCAGTTTGGGCCGCGCAAGGATTAGTGAGCAGTTCTTC.

The J gene is TRBJ2-7, the V gene TRBV7-2; perhaps TRBD1 as D (5 bases). The CDR3 is 13 residues long. Germline CDR1 and CDR2: SGHTA and FQGNSA. Trimming shortened V by 2 bases and J by 5 bases, and 10 bases separated the two germline ends. The CDR3 DNA reads TGTGCCAGCAGCTTACAGGGTAGAGACGAGCAGTACTTC. This gives the protein CASSLQGRDEQYF.

The chain combines TRBV7-3 with TRBJ1-1; TRBD1 matches 9 bases. Trimming removed 4 bases from V and 1 base from J; junction bases left unmatched: 13. CDR3 size: 18 residues. Germline CDR1 is SGHTA and CDR2 is FQGTGA. CDR3 loop: CASSSTALTGGKNTEAFF. The CDR3 region has the DNA TGTGCCAGCAGCTCGACGGCCCTCACAGGGGGCAAGAACACTGAAGCTTTCTTT.

The chain recombines TRBV7-3 with TRBJ2-3, with D hard to call. There are 13 residues in the CDR3. Trimming shortened V by 5 bases and J by 0 bases, and 6 bases separated the two germline ends. CDR1 SGHTA and CDR2 FQGTGA come from the germline V gene. The CDR3 is CASSPPSTDTQYF. The CDR3 DNA reads as TGTGCCAGCAGCCCCCCTAGCACAGATACGCAGTATTTT.

The V gene is TRBV9, the J gene TRBJ2-7; 9 positions agree with TRBD1. This CDR3 contains 14 residues. V shed 2 bases and J 4 bases; nucleotides not matched to a gene: 4. Germline V gene sequence: CDR1 SGDLS, CDR2 YYNGEE. The CDR3 reads CASSVGTGLYEQYF. The CDR3 coding sequence is TGTGCCAGCAGCGTGGGGACAGGGTTATACGAGCAGTACTTC.

The V call is TRBV6-5, the J call TRBJ2-1; 8 nucleotides line up with TRBD2. From germline, CDR1 is MNHEY and CDR2 SVGAGI. This CDR3 is 14 amino acids long. V trimming: 0 bases; J trimming: 8 bases; junction bases outside the gene matches: 3. The CDR3 region is CASSYSGRADEQFF. The CDR3 DNA is TGTGCCAGCAGTTACTCCGGGAGGGCCGATGAGCAGTTCTTC.

V usage is TRBV28 and J usage is TRBJ1-3, with D possibly being TRBD1 (6 bases). The CDR3 contains 17 residues. V was pared by 6 bases and J by 0 bases, with 18 bases between. Germline CDR1 is MDHEN and CDR2 is SYDVKM. In DNA form, the CDR3 reads TGTGCCAGCAGCCGAGGACAGATCCACTCCTCTGGAAACACCATATATTTT. It encodes CASSRGQIHSSGNTIYF.

This chain uses TRBV30 with TRBJ1-5; the D is unclear. V was cut by 3 bases and J by 6 bases, with 15 bases left in between. The CDR3 loop spans 14 amino acids. Germline V gene data show CDR1 as GTSNPN and CDR2 as SVGIG (reference sequence). The CDR3: CAWSFGLEVQPQHF. The CDR3 DNA reads TGTGCCTGGAGCTTCGGATTGGAGGTTCAGCCCCAGCATTTT.

The chain links TRBV11-2 to TRBJ2-3, with a tentative D call TRBD1 (7 bases). The CDR3 has 16 residues. CDR1 is SGHAT, CDR2 FQNNGV, per germline. Trimming pared 3 bases from V and 7 bases from J, leaving 20 bases between. CDR3 nucleotides: TGTGCCAGCAGCTTGGGGGGCGTGAGGGGGCCAAATACGCAGTATTTT. This sequence encodes CASSLGGVRGPNTQYF.